The clone carrying this T cell receptor beta chain was picked up a small number of times. The antigen remains unidentified. The data are from a study of spatial heterogeneity in lung cancer. Study observations and caveats: Circulating ubiquitous expanded tumor TCRs were observed more frequently at resection than at follow-up.

CDR1 and CDR2 from the germline V gene are MNHEY and SVGAGI. V lost 0 bases and J lost 1; bases outside the gene matches: 5. CDR3 length: 17 residues. TCRdb used MiXCR to reprocess the 5' RACE reads, holding one entry per CDR3 protein. Here the sample spans around 110,000 distinct CDR3 sequences, approximately 12% being singletons. This sample's time point: blood at routine non-recurrence follow-up after resection. Without sorting, whole RNA was sequenced from tumor, nontumor lung or frozen PBMC. The chain joins TRBV6-5 to TRBJ2-3; 9 bases are a match to TRBD2. The source material was PBMCs, sampled at follow-up. This receptor was taken from a male donor with early-stage non-small cell lung cancer. CDR3 amino acids: CASSYSGIAGGTDTQYF. CDR3 coding DNA: TGTGCCAGCAGTTACTCAGGGATAGCGGGGGGCACAGATACGCAGTATTTT.